Below, one T cell receptor beta chain is given with its context. CDR3 length: 16 amino acids. V was clipped by 5 bases and J by 0 bases; unmatched bases: 5. Germline-derived CDR1 and CDR2 are SGHRS and YFSETQ. Study processing details: Estimates of nucleated cell counts were drawn from the amplification of reference gene primers. Here immunoSEQ multiplex PCR was the method, and the copy in TCRdb shows in-frame clones only, minus some. V and J calls and clone size follow that table, whereas D and trimming were derived from the DNA. The sample records 40,000 to 60,000 clones, less than 80% being singletons. The sample belongs to a study of blood T cell repertoires in COVID-19. Study in general: Nucleic acid was either cDNA or gDNA, and it came from T cells, B-cell-depleted T cells, or PBMCs.

Sequenced input: peripheral blood. The receptor was isolated from a man aged 65-85 years with acute or convalescent COVID-19. The rearrangement joins TRBV5-1 to TRBJ2-3; 11 bases are shared with TRBD2. The CDR3 is CASRYGLAGSTDTQYF. CDR3 nucleotides: TGCGCCAGCAGATATGGACTAGCGGGTAGCACAGATACGCAGTATTTT.